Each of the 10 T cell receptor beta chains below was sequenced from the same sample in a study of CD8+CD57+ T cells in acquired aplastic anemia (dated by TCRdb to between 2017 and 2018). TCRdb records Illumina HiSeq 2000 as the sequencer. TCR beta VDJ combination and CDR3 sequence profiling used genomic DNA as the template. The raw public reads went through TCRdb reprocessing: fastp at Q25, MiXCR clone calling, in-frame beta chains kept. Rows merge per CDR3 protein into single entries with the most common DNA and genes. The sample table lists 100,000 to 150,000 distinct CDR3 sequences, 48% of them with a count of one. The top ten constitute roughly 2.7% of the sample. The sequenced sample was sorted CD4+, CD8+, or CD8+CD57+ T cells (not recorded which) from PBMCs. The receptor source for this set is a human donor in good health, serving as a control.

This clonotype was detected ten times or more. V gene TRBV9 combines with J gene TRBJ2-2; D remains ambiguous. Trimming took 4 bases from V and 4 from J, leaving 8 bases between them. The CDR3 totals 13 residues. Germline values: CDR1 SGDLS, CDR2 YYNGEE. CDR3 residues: CASSYEFTGELFF. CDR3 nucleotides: TGTGCCAGCAGCTACGAATTCACCGGGGAGCTGTTTTTT. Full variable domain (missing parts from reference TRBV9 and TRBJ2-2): DSGVTQTPKHLITATGQRVTLRCSPRSGDLSVYWYQQSLDQGLQFLIQYYNGEERAKGNILERFSAQQFPDLHSELNLSSLELGDSALYFCASSYEFTGELFFGEGSRLTVL.

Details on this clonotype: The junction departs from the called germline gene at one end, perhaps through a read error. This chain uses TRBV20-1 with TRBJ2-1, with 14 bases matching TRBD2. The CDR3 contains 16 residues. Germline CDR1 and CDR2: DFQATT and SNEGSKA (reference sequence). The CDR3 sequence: CSAIKRTSGGCNEQLF. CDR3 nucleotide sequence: TGCAGTGCTATCAAGAGGACTAGCGGGGGGTGCAATGAGCAGCTCTTC.

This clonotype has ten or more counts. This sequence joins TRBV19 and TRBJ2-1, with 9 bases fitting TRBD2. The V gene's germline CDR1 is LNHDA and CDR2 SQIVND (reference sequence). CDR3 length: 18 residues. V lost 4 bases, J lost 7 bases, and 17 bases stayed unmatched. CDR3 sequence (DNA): TGTGCCAGTAGTACAACCCAGTTGGCGGGGGGGCTAGGTAATGAGCAGTTCTTC. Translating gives CASSTTQLAGGLGNEQFF.

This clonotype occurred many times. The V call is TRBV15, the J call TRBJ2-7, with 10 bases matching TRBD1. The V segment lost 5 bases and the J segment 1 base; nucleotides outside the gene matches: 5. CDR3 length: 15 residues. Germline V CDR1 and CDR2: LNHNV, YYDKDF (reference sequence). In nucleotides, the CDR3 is TGTGCCACCAGCCTGGGACAGGGGATTTCCTACGAGCAGTACTTC. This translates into CATSLGQGISYEQYF.

This chain's CDR3 is CATSDPNRGYEQYF. The CDR3 coding sequence is TGTGCCACCAGTGACCCCAACAGGGGCTACGAGCAGTACTTC. The chain uses TRBV24-1 and TRBJ2-7, with TRBD1 matching over 7 bases. With V trimmed by 4 bases and J by 3 bases, 5 bases remained unmatched. Germline V gene data show CDR1 as KGHDR and CDR2 as SFDVKD. CDR3 size: 14 residues.

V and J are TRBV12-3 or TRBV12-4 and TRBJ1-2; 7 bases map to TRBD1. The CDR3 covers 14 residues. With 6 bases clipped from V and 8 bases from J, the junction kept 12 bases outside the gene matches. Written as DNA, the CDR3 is TGTGCCAGCAGGAGAGAGGGGCAGGGGGGCGGCTACACCTTC. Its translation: CASRREGQGGGYTF.

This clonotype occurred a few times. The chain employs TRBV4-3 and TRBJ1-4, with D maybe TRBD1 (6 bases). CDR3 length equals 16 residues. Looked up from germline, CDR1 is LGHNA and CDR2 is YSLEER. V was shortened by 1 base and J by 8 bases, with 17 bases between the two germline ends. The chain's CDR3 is CASSQGSARDTEKLFF. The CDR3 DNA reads TGCGCCAGCAGCCAAGGTTCGGCACGGGACACGGAAAAACTGTTTTTT.

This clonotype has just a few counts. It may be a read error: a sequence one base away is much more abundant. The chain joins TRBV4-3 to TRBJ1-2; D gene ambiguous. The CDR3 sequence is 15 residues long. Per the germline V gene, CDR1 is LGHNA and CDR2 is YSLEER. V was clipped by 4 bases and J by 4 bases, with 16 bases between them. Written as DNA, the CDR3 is TGCGCCAGCAGCCCAGTTGAAGGGTCGAGCTATGGCTACACCTTC. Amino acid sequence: CASSPVEGSSYGYTF.

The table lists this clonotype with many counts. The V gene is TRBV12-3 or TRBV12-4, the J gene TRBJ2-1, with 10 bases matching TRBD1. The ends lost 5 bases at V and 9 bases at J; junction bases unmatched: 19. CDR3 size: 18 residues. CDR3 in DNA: TGTGCCAGCAGTCCTAGAGGACCCACTGGGACAGGGGATGGTGAGCAGTTCTTC. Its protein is CASSPRGPTGTGDGEQFF.

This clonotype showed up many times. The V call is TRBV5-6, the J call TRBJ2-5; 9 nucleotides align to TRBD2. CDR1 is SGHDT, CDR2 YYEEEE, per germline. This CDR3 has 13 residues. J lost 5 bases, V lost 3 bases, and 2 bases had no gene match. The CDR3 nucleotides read TGTGCCAGCAGCTCGACTAGCGGTGAGACCCAGTACTTC. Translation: CASSSTSGETQYF. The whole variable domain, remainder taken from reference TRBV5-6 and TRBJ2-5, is DAGVTQSPTHLIKTRGQQVTLRCSPKSGHDTVSWYQQALGQGPQFIFQYYEEEERQRGNFPDRFSGHQFPNYSSELNVNALLLGDSALYLCASSSTSGETQYFGPGTRLLVL.